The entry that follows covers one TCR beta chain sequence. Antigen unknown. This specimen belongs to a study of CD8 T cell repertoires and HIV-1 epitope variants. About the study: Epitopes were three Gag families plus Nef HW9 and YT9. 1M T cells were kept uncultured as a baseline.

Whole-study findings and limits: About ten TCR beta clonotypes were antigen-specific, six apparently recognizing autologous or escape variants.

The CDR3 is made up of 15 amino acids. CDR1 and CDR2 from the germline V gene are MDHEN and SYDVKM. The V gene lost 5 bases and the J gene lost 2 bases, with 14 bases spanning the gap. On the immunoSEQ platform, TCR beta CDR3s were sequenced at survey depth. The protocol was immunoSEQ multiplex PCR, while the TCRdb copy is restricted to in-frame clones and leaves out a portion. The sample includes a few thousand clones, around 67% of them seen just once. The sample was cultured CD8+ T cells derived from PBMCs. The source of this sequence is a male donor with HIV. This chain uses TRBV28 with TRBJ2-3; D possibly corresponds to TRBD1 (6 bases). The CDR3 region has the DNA TGTGCCAGCAGTCCCGGGGCAGGGGCCACAGATACGCAGTATTTT. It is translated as CASSPGAGATDTQYF.